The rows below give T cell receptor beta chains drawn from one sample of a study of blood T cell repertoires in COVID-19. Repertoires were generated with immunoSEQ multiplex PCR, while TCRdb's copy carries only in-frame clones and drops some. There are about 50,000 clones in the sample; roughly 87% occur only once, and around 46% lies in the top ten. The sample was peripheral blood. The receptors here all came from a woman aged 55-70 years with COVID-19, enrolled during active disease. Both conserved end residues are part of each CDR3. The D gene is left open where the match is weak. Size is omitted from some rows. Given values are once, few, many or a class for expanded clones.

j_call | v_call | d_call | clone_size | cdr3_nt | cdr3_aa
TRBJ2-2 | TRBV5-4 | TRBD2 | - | TGTGCCAGCAGCTTACGACTAGCGGGAGCCGGGGAGCTGTTTTTT | CASSLRLAGAGELFF
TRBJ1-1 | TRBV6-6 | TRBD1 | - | TGTGCCAGCGGAGGGGGCCGGAACACTGAAGCTTTCTTT | CASGGGRNTEAFF
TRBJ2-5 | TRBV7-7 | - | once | TGTGCCAGCAGCTTAGGACTTAATAGGGGAGAGACCCAGTACTTC | CASSLGLNRGETQYF
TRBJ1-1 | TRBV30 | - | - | TGTGCCTGGACGCGTACTGCGGGTGAAGCTTTCTTT | CAWTRTAGEAFF
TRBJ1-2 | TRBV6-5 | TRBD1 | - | TGTGCCAGCAGTTCCCCGGGACAGGGGGCAGTCTATGGCTACACCTTC | CASSSPGQGAVYGYTF
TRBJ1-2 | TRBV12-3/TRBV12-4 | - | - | TGTGCCAGCAGTTTAGGGACACACTATGGCTACACCTTC | CASSLGTHYGYTF
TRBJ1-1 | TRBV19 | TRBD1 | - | TGTGCCAGTAGTTCCCGACAGGGGGTAAACACTGAAGCTTTCTTT | CASSSRQGVNTEAFF
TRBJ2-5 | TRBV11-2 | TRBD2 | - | TGTGCCAGCAGCTCGGGACTAGCGGGTGAAAAAGAGACCCAGTACTTC | CASSSGLAGEKETQYF
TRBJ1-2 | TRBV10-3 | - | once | TGTGCCATCTCTCCCCGGGACAAGGGCTACACCTTC | CAISPRDKGYTF
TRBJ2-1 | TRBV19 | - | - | TGTGCCAGTAGTTTGGAGGAGTGTTCCTACAATGAGCAGTTCTTC | CASSLEECSYNEQFF
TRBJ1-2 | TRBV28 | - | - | TGTGCCAGCAGTTTCGGCGGCCCCTCTGGGACCTTC | CASSFGGPSGTF
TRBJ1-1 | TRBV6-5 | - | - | TGTGCCAGCACGGGTAGGGGATGGGCCGGCACTGAAGCTTTCTTT | CASTGRGWAGTEAFF
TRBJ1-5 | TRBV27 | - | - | TGTGCCAGCAGGCAACAGGGAGATAGCAATCAGCCCCAGCATTTT | CASRQQGDSNQPQHF
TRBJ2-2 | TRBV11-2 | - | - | TGTGCCAGCAGCTTAGTTGGCGGGGTGAACACCGGGGAGCTGTTTTTT | CASSLVGGVNTGELFF
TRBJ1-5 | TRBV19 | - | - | TGTGCCAGTAGTATGGGGCCCTTCGACTATCAGCCCCAGCATTTT | CASSMGPFDYQPQHF
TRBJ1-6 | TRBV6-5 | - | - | TGTGCCAGCAGGAAAGACAGGTCAAATTCACCCCTCCACTTT | CASRKDRSNSPLHF
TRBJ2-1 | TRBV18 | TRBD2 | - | TGTGCCAGCTCACCACTCAGGACTAGTAGGTACAATGAGCAGTTCTTC | CASSPLRTSRYNEQFF
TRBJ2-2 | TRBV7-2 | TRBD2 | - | TGTGCCAGCAGCACAACTAGCGGGAGGGCCATGGGGGAGCTGTTTTTT | CASSTTSGRAMGELFF
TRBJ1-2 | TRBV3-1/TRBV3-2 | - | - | TGTGCCAGCAGCCATTTCGGACAGCCCAACTATGGCTACACCTTC | CASSHFGQPNYGYTF
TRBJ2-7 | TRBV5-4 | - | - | TGTGCCAGCAGCCCCGGTCCCGCAGGGAACGAGCAGTACTTC | CASSPGPAGNEQYF
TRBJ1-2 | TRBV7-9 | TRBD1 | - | TGTGCCAGCAGCGGCGACCCAGGGGGAGGCTACACCTTC | CASSGDPGGGYTF
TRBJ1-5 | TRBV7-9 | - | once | TGTGCCAGCAGCTTAGGGGCCAGTCAGCCCCAGCATTTT | CASSLGASQPQHF
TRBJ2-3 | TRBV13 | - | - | TGTGCCAGCAGCTTAATTAGCGGTATCGCAGATACGCAGTATTTT | CASSLISGIADTQYF
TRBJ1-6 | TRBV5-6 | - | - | TGTGCCAGCAGCTTCCCTCCCTCGTCACCCCTCCACTTT | CASSFPPSSPLHF
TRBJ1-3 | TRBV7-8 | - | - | TGTGCCAGCAGGGAGTCCCCTCTCTCTGGAAACACCATATATTTT | CASRESPLSGNTIYF
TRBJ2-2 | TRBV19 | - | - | TGTGCCACCGAAACGGCAGGGTTAAGCACCGGGGAGCTGTTTTTT | CATETAGLSTGELFF
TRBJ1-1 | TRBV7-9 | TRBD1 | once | TGTGCCAGCAGCGGCTCCGGGACAGCGAACACTGAAGCTTTCTTT | CASSGSGTANTEAFF
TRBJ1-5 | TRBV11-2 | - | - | TGTGCCAGCAGCCCCTCAGTTAGCAATCAGCCCCAGCATTTT | CASSPSVSNQPQHF
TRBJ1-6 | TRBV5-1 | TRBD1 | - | TGCGCCAGCGGGACAGGTATTAATTCACCCCTCCACTTT | CASGTGINSPLHF
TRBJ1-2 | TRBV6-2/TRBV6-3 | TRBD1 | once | TGTGCCAGCAGTTCCCGGGACAGCGGAAACTATGGCTACACCTTC | CASSSRDSGNYGYTF
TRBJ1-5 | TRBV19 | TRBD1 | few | TGTGCCAGTAACCCAGAGATATATATAGGACAGGGGAGCAATCAGCCCCAGCATTTT | CASNPEIYIGQGSNQPQHF
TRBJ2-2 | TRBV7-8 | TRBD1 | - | TGTGCCAGCAGCCCCCGGACAGGAAACACCGGGGAGCTGTTTTTT | CASSPRTGNTGELFF
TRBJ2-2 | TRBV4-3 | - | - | TGCGCCAGCAGCCAAGATGACATCACCGGGGAGCTGTTTTTT | CASSQDDITGELFF
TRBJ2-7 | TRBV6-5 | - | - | TGTGCCAGCAGGCCTAGCTCCTACGAGCAGTACTTC | CASRPSSYEQYF
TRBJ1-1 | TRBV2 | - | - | TGTGCCAGCAGTGTGGAGTTGACGGCTTTCTTT | CASSVELTAFF
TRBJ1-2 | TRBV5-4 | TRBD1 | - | TGTGCCAGCAGCTGGGGGCTGGACAGGGCTAACTATGGCTACACCTTC | CASSWGLDRANYGYTF